The 10 T cell receptor beta chains below come from one sample, sequenced in a study of control samples from healthy donors and cancer patients. The protocol was immunoSEQ multiplex PCR, while the TCRdb copy is restricted to in-frame clones and leaves out a portion. The sample carries tens of thousands of clones, around 90% recorded once. What was sequenced was blood. Source of these receptors: a woman aged 70-85 years in good health.

The J gene is TRBJ1-1, the V gene TRBV11-2; no clear D. Germline lookup yields CDR1 SGHAT and CDR2 FQNNGV. V was clipped by 1 base and J by 7 bases, with 10 bases between them. CDR3 length: 13 amino acids. DNA for the CDR3: TGTGCCAGCAGCTTAGTGCTGGGGAATGAAGCTTTCTTT. Translating gives CASSLVLGNEAFF.

The chain couples TRBV6-2 or TRBV6-3 to TRBJ2-7, with 7 bases matching TRBD1. The germline V gene has CDR1 MNHEY and CDR2 SVGEGT. The V gene end was trimmed by 6 bases and the J gene end by 7 bases; junction bases not matched to a gene: 15. CDR3 size: 15 residues. CDR3 sequence (DNA): TGTGCCAGCAGCCCCGTGAAGGGACAGCTACGAGAGCAGTACTTC. Its translation is CASSPVKGQLREQYF.

This sequence joins TRBV9 and TRBJ1-2; D remains unclear. The germline gives CDR1 SGDLS, CDR2 YYNGEE. The CDR3 is made up of 15 amino acids. The V end was cut by 0 bases, the J end by 3 bases, with 12 bases between. The CDR3 DNA is TGTGCCAGCAGCGTAGTGGAAGGAACAGACTATGGCTACACCTTC. It specifies CASSVVEGTDYGYTF. The full variable domain, in which reference TRBV9 and TRBJ1-2 provide the parts outside the CDR3, is DSGVTQTPKHLITATGQRVTLRCSPRSGDLSVYWYQQSLDQGLQFLIQYYNGEERAKGNILERFSAQQFPDLHSELNLSSLELGDSALYFCASSVVEGTDYGYTFGSGTRLTVV.

The chain has TRBV19 and TRBJ1-6; no clear D. CDR1 is LNHDA and CDR2 is SQIVND in the germline V gene (reference sequence). The CDR3 has 12 residues. V dropped 5 bases and J dropped 7 bases, with 6 bases sitting between them. CDR3 DNA sequence: TGTGCCAGTAGTGGCGGAAATTCACCCCTCCACTTT. Amino acids: CASSGGNSPLHF.

J is TRBJ2-1 and V is TRBV14, with 8 bases aligning to TRBD2. The CDR3 totals 16 residues. V gave up 5 bases and J gave up 4 bases; unmatched junction bases: 10. From germline, CDR1 is SGHDN and CDR2 FVKESK. The CDR3 DNA reads as TGTGCCAGCAGCACCGCGGCGGGGGGAAGATACAATGAGCAGTTCTTC. It encodes CASSTAAGGRYNEQFF.

In this sample, this clone turned up once. The chain is built from TRBV10-3 and TRBJ1-2, with D possibly TRBD1 on 6 matching bases. Per germline, CDR1 ENHRY and CDR2 SYGVKD. This CDR3 has 13 residues. The V and J ends lost 6 bases and 1 base respectively, with 9 bases between them. This CDR3 reads CAISRTDNYGYTF. The CDR3 coding sequence is TGTGCCATCAGCAGGACAGATAACTATGGCTACACCTTC.

The chain has TRBV5-1 and TRBJ2-5; no definite D call. V dropped 4 bases and J dropped 1 base, with 14 bases sitting between them. The CDR3 spans 15 residues. Germline assignment: CDR1 SGHRS and CDR2 YFSETQ. CDR3 sequence: CASSGVGPGQETQYF. For the CDR3, the DNA is TGCGCCAGCAGCGGAGTAGGACCGGGCCAAGAGACCCAGTACTTC.

The J gene is TRBJ1-3, the V gene TRBV5-1; 10 bases fit TRBD1. Germline assignment: CDR1 SGHRS and CDR2 YFSETQ. Unmatched junction bases numbered 13, after V lost 3 bases and J lost 10 bases. The CDR3 length is 16 residues. This CDR3 is CASSSGPGQGTATIYF. CDR3 DNA: TGCGCCAGCAGCTCCGGGCCGGGACAGGGGACGGCGACCATATATTTT.

The genes are TRBV5-1 and TRBJ2-1; possibly TRBD2 for D (6 bases). Trimming took off 4 bases at V and 4 bases at J, with 12 bases between the two ends. The CDR3 is made up of 14 amino acids. The germline gives CDR1 SGHRS, CDR2 YFSETQ. The CDR3, as DNA: TGCGCCAGCAGCGGGGGACTTCTTTACAATGAGCAGTTCTTC. This codes for CASSGGLLYNEQFF.

The CDR3 region has the DNA TGTGCCATCAGTGGGGGGACAGGGGTTTATGGCTACACCTTC. Protein sequence: CAISGGTGVYGYTF. The J gene is TRBJ1-2, the V gene TRBV10-3; 10 positions match TRBD1. CDR1 is ENHRY and CDR2 is SYGVKD in the germline V gene. Trimming removed 4 bases from V and 5 bases from J; junction bases left unmatched: 4. The length of the CDR3 is 14 residues.